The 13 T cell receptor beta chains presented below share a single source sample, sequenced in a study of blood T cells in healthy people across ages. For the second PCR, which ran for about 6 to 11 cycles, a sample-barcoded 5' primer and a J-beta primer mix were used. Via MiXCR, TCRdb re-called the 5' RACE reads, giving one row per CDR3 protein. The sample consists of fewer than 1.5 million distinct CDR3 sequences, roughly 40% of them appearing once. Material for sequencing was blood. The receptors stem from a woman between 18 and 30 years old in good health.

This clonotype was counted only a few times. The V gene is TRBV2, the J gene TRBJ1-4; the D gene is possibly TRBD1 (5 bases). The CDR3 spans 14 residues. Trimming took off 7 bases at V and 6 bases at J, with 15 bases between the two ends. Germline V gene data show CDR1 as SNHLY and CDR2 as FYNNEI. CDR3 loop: CASIPGGTHEKLFF. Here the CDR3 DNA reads TGTGCCAGCATACCTGGGGGGACCCATGAAAAACTGTTTTTT.

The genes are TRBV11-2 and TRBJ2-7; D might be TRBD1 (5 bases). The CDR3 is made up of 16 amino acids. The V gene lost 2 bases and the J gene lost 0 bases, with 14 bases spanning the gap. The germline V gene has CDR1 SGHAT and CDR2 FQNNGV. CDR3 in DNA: TGTGCCAGCAGCTTAAGGTTCCAGGGCAGCTCCTACGAGCAGTACTTC. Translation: CASSLRFQGSSYEQYF.

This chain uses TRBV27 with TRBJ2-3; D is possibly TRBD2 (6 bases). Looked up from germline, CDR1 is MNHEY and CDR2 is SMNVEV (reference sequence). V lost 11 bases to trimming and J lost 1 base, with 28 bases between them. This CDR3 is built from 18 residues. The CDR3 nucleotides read TGTGCCGGCAATTTATCCCAGACTAGAGCGAGGGGCACAGATACGCAGTATTTT. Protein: CAGNLSQTRARGTDTQYF.

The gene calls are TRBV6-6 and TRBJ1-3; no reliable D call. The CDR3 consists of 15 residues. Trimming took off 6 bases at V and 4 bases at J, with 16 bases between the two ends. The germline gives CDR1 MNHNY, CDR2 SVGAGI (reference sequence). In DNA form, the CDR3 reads TGTGCCAGCAGCGACGGCCCAACGTGGGGAAACACCATATATTTT. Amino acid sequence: CASSDGPTWGNTIYF.

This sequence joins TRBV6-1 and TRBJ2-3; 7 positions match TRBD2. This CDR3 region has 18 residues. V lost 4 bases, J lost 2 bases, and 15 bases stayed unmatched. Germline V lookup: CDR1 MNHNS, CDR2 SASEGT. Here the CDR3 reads CASSGVWLAVGFTDTQYF. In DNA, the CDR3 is TGTGCCAGCAGTGGGGTGTGGCTAGCGGTGGGGTTCACAGATACGCAGTATTTT.

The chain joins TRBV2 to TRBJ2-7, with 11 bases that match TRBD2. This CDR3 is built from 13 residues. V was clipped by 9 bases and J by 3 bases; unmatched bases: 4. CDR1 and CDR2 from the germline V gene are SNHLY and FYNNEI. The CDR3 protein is CASSTSGVYEQYF. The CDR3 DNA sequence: TGTGCCAGTTCGACTAGCGGGGTCTACGAGCAGTACTTC.

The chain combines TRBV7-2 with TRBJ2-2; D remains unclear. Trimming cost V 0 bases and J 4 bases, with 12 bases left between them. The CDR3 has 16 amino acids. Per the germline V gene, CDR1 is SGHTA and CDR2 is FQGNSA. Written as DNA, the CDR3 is TGTGCCAGCAGCTTAGCGAACGGGCCCACCACCGGGGAGCTGTTTTTT. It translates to CASSLANGPTTGELFF.

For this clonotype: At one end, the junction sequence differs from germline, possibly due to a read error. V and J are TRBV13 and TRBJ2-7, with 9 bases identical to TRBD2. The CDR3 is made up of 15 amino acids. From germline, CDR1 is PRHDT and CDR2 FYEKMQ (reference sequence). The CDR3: CASSPLAGSSDEQYF. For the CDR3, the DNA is TGTGCCAGCAGCCCGCTAGCGGGGAGCTCCGACGAGCAGTACTTC.

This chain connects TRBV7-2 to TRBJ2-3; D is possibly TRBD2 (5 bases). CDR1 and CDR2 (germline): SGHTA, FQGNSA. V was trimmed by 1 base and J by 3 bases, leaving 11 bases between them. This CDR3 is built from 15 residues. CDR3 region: CASSLGRLQTDTQYF. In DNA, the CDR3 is TGTGCCAGCAGCTTAGGGAGGCTCCAGACAGATACGCAGTATTTT.

The CDR3 sequence: CASRQTSGGAYNEQYF. CDR3 nucleotide sequence: TGTGCCAGCAGACAAACTAGCGGGGGGGCCTACAATGAGCAGTACTTC. This chain connects TRBV12-3 or TRBV12-4 to TRBJ2-1; 13 positions match TRBD2. Judging by the DNA end, TRBJ2-7 fits better; the J call may be wrong. CDR3 length: 16 amino acids.

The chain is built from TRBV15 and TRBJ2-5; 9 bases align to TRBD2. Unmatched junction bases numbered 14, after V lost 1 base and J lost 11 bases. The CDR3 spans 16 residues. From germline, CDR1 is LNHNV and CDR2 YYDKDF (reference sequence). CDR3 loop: CATSRAGLAGNNEQYF. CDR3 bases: TGTGCCACCAGCAGAGCCGGGCTAGCGGGAAACAATGAGCAGTACTTC.

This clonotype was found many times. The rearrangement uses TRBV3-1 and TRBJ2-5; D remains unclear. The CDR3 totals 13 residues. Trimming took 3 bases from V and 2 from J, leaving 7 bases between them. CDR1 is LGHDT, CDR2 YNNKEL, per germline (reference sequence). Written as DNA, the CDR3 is TGTGCCAGCAGCCAGACCCCTCAAGAGACCCAGTACTTC. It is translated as CASSQTPQETQYF.

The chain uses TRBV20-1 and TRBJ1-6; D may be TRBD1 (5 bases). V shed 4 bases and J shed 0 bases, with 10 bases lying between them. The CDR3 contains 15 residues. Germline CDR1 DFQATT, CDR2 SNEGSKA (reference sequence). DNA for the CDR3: TGCAGTGCTATCAGTCAGGGCTCCTATAATTCACCCCTCCACTTT. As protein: CSAISQGSYNSPLHF.